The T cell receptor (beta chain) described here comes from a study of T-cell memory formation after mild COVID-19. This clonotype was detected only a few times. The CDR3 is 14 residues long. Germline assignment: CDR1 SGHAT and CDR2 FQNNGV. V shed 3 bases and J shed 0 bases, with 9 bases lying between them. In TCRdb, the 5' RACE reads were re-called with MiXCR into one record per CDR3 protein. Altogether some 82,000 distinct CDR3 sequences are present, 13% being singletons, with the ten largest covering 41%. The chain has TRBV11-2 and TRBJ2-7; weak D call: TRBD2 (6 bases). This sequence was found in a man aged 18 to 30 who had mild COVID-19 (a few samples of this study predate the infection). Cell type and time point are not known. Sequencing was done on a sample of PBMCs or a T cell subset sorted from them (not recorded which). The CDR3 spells CASSLAGSSYEQYV. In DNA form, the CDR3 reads TGTGCCAGCAGCTTGGCGGGGAGCTCCTACGAGCAGTACGTC.